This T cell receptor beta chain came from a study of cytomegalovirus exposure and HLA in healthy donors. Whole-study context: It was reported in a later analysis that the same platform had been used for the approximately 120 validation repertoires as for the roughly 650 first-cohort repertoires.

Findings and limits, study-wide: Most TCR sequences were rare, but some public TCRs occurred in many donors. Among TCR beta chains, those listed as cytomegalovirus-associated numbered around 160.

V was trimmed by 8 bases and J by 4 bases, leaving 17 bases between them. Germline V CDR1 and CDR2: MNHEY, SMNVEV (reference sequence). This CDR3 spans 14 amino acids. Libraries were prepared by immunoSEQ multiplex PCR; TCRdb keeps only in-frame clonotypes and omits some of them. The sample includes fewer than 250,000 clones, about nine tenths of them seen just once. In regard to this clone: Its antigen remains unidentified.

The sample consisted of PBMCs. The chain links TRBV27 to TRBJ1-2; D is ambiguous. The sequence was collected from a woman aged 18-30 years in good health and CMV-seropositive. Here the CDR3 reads CASSRGAGFYGYTF. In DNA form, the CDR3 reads TGTGCCAGCTCTCGGGGAGCCGGGTTCTATGGCTACACCTTC.